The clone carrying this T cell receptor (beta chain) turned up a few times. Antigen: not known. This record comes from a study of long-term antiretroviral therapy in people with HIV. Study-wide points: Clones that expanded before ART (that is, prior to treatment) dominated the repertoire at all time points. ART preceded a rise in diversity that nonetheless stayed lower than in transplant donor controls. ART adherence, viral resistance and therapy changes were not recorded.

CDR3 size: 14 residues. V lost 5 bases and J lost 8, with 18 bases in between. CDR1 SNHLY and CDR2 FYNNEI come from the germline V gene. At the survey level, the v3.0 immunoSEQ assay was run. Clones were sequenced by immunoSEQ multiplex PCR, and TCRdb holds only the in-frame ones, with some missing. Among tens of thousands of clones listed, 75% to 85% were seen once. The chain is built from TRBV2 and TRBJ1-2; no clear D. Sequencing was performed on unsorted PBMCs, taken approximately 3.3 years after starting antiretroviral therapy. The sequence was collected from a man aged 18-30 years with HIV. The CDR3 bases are TGTGCCAGCAGTTACGCTCGGATGGGCGCCGGCTACACCTTC. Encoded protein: CASSYARMGAGYTF.